These 29 T cell receptor beta chains came from one sample sequenced in a study of T cell changes during pregnancy in multiple sclerosis. Libraries were prepared by immunoSEQ multiplex PCR; TCRdb keeps only in-frame clonotypes and omits some of them. The sample comprises about 64,000 clones, just over 90% of which are singletons, and 1% to 1.5% rests with the top ten. This specimen consisted of peripheral blood, obtained in the second trimester of pregnancy. Receptors originate from a female donor with multiple sclerosis, enrolled in a pregnancy study.

This clone has a single count. The V gene is TRBV28, the J gene TRBJ2-3; 9 bases line up with TRBD2. The CDR3 sequence is 15 residues long. With V trimmed by 6 bases and J by 7 bases, 11 bases remained unmatched. Germline loops: CDR1 MDHEN, CDR2 SYDVKM. The CDR3: CASSSGGGAVNTQYF. The CDR3 DNA is TGTGCCAGCAGCTCGGGCGGGGGGGCCGTAAATACGCAGTATTTT.

This chain joins TRBV7-2 and TRBJ2-7; D remains unclear. Germline-derived CDR1 and CDR2 are SGHTA and FQGNSA. The CDR3 runs 13 residues. The V and J ends lost 3 bases and 2 bases respectively, with 8 bases between them. The CDR3 nucleotides read TGTGCCAGCAGCTTTCTACCCGCCTACGAGCAGTACTTC. Translation gives CASSFLPAYEQYF.

The chain joins TRBV5-6 to TRBJ1-2; TRBD1 is a possible D gene (6 bases). Germline-derived CDR1 and CDR2 are SGHDT and YYEEEE. Trimming took off 2 bases at V and 2 bases at J, with 13 bases between the two ends. There are 15 residues in the CDR3. The CDR3 is CASSFQGWLNYGYTF. The CDR3 region has the DNA TGTGCCAGCAGCTTTCAGGGGTGGTTAAACTATGGCTACACCTTC.

V gene TRBV9 combines with J gene TRBJ2-3, with TRBD1 matching 8 bases. The junction had 9 bases not matched to a gene; V was cut back by 3 bases and J by 0 bases. Germline V lookup: CDR1 SGDLS, CDR2 YYNGEE. The CDR3 runs 17 residues. CDR3 residues: CASSAHTGTGSTDTQYF. In DNA, the CDR3 is TGTGCCAGCAGCGCACACACCGGGACAGGAAGCACAGATACGCAGTATTTT.

This clone has only one observation. This chain's CDR3 is CASSFGTPGGYEQYF. The CDR3, as DNA: TGTGCCAGCAGTTTTGGGACTCCGGGTGGCTACGAGCAGTACTTC. The chain joins TRBV6-5 to TRBJ2-7, with D maybe TRBD2 (6 bases). V was cut by 4 bases and J by 3 bases, with 16 bases left in between. From germline, CDR1 is MNHEY and CDR2 SVGAGI. The CDR3 loop spans 15 amino acids.

The rearrangement joins TRBV10-2 to TRBJ2-4, with TRBD2 matching over 9 bases. The CDR3 extends over 18 amino acids. With V trimmed by 3 bases and J by 3 bases, 12 bases remained unmatched. CDR1 is WSHSY, CDR2 SAAADI, per germline. CDR3 region: CASSESIGAGGLKNIQYF. The CDR3 coding sequence is TGCGCCAGCAGTGAAAGTATCGGAGCGGGGGGTCTCAAAAACATTCAGTACTTC.

This rearrangement joins TRBV2 to TRBJ2-7, with unresolved D. Germline-derived CDR1 and CDR2 are SNHLY and FYNNEI. V was shortened by 8 bases and J by 5 bases, with 10 bases between the two germline ends. The CDR3 covers 11 residues. The CDR3: CASVYSHEQYF. The CDR3 bases are TGTGCCAGCGTCTATTCCCACGAGCAGTACTTC.

The chain carries TRBV7-2 and TRBJ1-2, with 11 nucleotides matching TRBD1. V shed 4 bases and J 5 bases; nucleotides not matched to a gene: 6. The CDR3 is made up of 15 amino acids. CDR1 and CDR2 from the germline V gene are SGHTA and FQGNSA. Here the CDR3 reads CASSSRTGGRYGYTF. The CDR3 coding sequence is TGTGCCAGCAGCTCCAGGACAGGGGGCCGGTATGGCTACACCTTC.

The rearrangement uses TRBV2 and TRBJ2-7; 7 nucleotides match TRBD1. This CDR3 is built from 17 residues. Trimming removed 6 bases from V and 6 bases from J; junction bases left unmatched: 20. The V gene's germline CDR1 is SNHLY and CDR2 FYNNEI. The CDR3 spells CASSGTDTGARFAEQYF. CDR3 coding DNA: TGTGCCAGCAGCGGGACCGATACAGGGGCCCGCTTCGCCGAGCAGTACTTC.

J is TRBJ1-1 and V is TRBV10-1, with D possibly matching TRBD1 (5 bases). Trimming removed 8 bases at V and 1 base at J, with 11 bases between. The CDR3 runs to 13 residues. Germline CDR1 WNHNN, CDR2 SYGVQD (reference sequence). The CDR3 region has the DNA TGCGCCAGCGCCGCAACAGGGAACACTGAAGCTTTCTTT. This gives the protein CASAATGNTEAFF.

This clone was detected only once. This chain joins TRBV18 and TRBJ1-1, with D uncertain. With 3 bases removed from V and 1 base from J, the gap between germline ends came to 12 bases. The length of the CDR3 is 15 residues. The germline V gene encodes CDR1 KGHSH and CDR2 LQKENI. CDR3 amino acids: CASSPSVLANTEAFF. CDR3 DNA: TGTGCCAGCTCACCGTCCGTATTGGCGAACACTGAAGCTTTCTTT.

This chain connects TRBV9 to TRBJ1-2, with D uncertain. CDR1 and CDR2 (germline): SGDLS, YYNGEE. V was cut by 5 bases and J by 3 bases, with 20 bases left in between. The CDR3 is 16 amino acids. This CDR3 reads CASRSLTRIGHYGYTF. DNA for the CDR3: TGTGCCAGCAGATCTCTTACACGGATTGGGCACTATGGCTACACCTTC.

The J gene is TRBJ1-5, the V gene TRBV7-2, with D unresolved. V shed 2 bases and J shed 4 bases, with 6 bases lying between them. This CDR3 is 13 amino acids long. Per the germline V gene, CDR1 is SGHTA and CDR2 is FQGNSA. CDR3 DNA sequence: TGTGCCAGCAGCTTATATCTGAATCAGCCCCAGCATTTT. It specifies CASSLYLNQPQHF.

The chain uses TRBV30 and TRBJ1-1, with a tentative D call TRBD1 (6 bases). V lost 4 bases and J lost 1, with 19 bases in between. This CDR3 region has 16 residues. The germline CDR1 and CDR2 sequences are GTSNPN and SVGIG (reference sequence). This CDR3 is CAWNVGGYGGNTEAFF. The DNA for the CDR3 is TGTGCCTGGAATGTAGGGGGATACGGAGGGAACACTGAAGCTTTCTTT.

This rearrangement joins TRBV7-2 to TRBJ1-2, with TRBD1 matching over 10 bases. In germline, CDR1 is SGHTA, CDR2 FQGNSA. V gave up 4 bases and J gave up 4 bases; unmatched junction bases: 12. The CDR3 is 17 amino acids. In nucleotides, the CDR3 is TGTGCCAGCAGCTCCCACGCCGGGACAGGGGTCCTCTATGGCTACACCTTC. It translates to CASSSHAGTGVLYGYTF.

The rearrangement uses TRBV7-2 and TRBJ2-1; 13 nucleotides agree with TRBD2. The germline V gene has CDR1 SGHTA and CDR2 FQGNSA. The CDR3 consists of 16 residues. The V gene end was trimmed by 7 bases and the J gene end by 2 bases; junction bases not matched to a gene: 5. The DNA of the CDR3 is TGTGCCAGCACCCGGACTAGCGGGGGACCCTACAATGAGCAGTTCTTC. This encodes CASTRTSGGPYNEQFF.

The rearrangement uses TRBV11-1 and TRBJ2-7, with D unclear. Germline V lookup: CDR1 SGHAT, CDR2 FQDESV (reference sequence). V was shortened by 1 base and J by 0 bases, with 7 bases between the two germline ends. The CDR3 extends over 14 amino acids. The CDR3 DNA sequence: TGTGCCAGCAGCTTAGATTTTAGCTCCTACGAGCAGTACTTC. Its protein product is CASSLDFSSYEQYF.

The V call is TRBV18, the J call TRBJ1-1; 7 nucleotides align to TRBD1. CDR3 length equals 14 residues. With 1 base clipped from V and 3 bases from J, the junction kept 2 bases outside the gene matches. Germline V gene lookup returns CDR1 KGHSH and CDR2 LQKENI. CDR3 coding DNA: TGTGCCAGCTCACCACAGGGGGCGGACACTGAAGCTTTCTTT. Residues: CASSPQGADTEAFF.

This clone was detected a few times. This rearrangement joins TRBV2 to TRBJ1-1; D is unclear. The CDR3 has 11 residues. From germline, CDR1 is SNHLY and CDR2 FYNNEI. Trimming pared 6 bases from V and 3 bases from J, leaving 5 bases between. The CDR3 DNA is TGTGCCAGCAGGCCGGACACTGAAGCTTTCTTT. This codes for CASRPDTEAFF.

CDR3 DNA sequence: TGTGCCTGGGAGCGACAGGGGTTATACACCATATATTTT. This encodes CAWERQGLYTIYF. The genes are TRBV30 and TRBJ1-3; 8 bases are shared with TRBD1. Losses at the gene ends were 5 bases for V and 8 bases for J; bases not matched to a gene: 8. Looked up from germline, CDR1 is GTSNPN and CDR2 is SVGIG (reference sequence). The CDR3 loop spans 13 amino acids. The entire variable domain, with the rest obtained from reference TRBV30 and TRBJ1-3, is as follows: SQTIHQWPATLVQPVGSPLSLECTVEGTSNPNLYWYRQAAGRGLQLLFYSVGIGQISSEVPQNLSASRPQDRQFILSSKKLLLSDSGFYLCAWERQGLYTIYFGEGSWLTVV.

V is TRBV6-6 and J is TRBJ1-1; D not resolved. The length of the CDR3 is 13 residues. Germline CDR1 and CDR2: MNHNY and SVGAGI (reference sequence). V gave up 5 bases and J gave up 6 bases, with 13 bases separating them. CDR3 DNA sequence: TGTGCCAGCAGTCCCATTTTGGGAGCTGAAGCTTTCTTT. Amino acid sequence: CASSPILGAEAFF.

The rearrangement links TRBV6-1 to TRBJ2-3; D perhaps matches TRBD1 (8 bases). V was shortened by 1 base and J by 4 bases, with 12 bases between the two germline ends. The CDR3 has 15 residues. Germline CDR1 reads MNHNS; CDR2 reads SASEGT. CDR3 sequence reads: CASSEVQGGADTQYF. The CDR3 DNA sequence: TGTGCCAGCAGTGAAGTACAGGGGGGGGCAGATACGCAGTATTTT.

This chain connects TRBV7-2 to TRBJ2-5, with 11 nucleotides matching TRBD2. J lost 5 bases, V lost 3 bases, and 5 bases had no gene match. The CDR3 runs to 15 residues. Germline assignment: CDR1 SGHTA and CDR2 FQGNSA. CDR3 region: CASSFSGGAQETQYF. CDR3 DNA sequence: TGTGCCAGCAGCTTTAGCGGGGGGGCCCAGGAGACCCAGTACTTC.

DNA of the CDR3: TGTGCCAGCAGTTTTCTTAGAGGGGGCGACCTCACTGAAGCTTTCTTT. Its translation is CASSFLRGGDLTEAFF. The V and J genes are TRBV28 and TRBJ1-1; 7 bases match TRBD1. The germline V gene has CDR1 MDHEN and CDR2 SYDVKM. V lost 3 bases to trimming and J lost 4 bases; unmatched junction nucleotides: 11. This CDR3 spans 16 amino acids.

Points on this clone: This CDR3 is also generated by other DNA sequences in the sample. The chain links TRBV5-1 to TRBJ1-4, with D perhaps matching TRBD1 (5 bases). V shed 1 base and J shed 4 bases, with 5 bases lying between them. Germline values: CDR1 SGHRS, CDR2 YFSETQ. This CDR3 has 13 residues. DNA of the CDR3: TGCGCCAGCAGCTTGCAGGGTAATGAAAAACTGTTTTTT. Translated: CASSLQGNEKLFF.

This chain connects TRBV6-1 to TRBJ2-3, with unresolved D. This CDR3 has 14 amino acids. V was shortened by 2 bases and J by 5 bases, with 11 bases between the two germline ends. Germline CDR1 MNHNS, CDR2 SASEGT. The CDR3 DNA is TGTGCCAGCAGTGAAAGGCTAGAGATAGATACGCAGTATTTT. Amino acid sequence: CASSERLEIDTQYF.

The chain is built from TRBV28 and TRBJ1-5, with D possibly matching TRBD1 (6 bases). This CDR3 has 12 amino acids. The V and J ends lost 4 bases and 8 bases respectively, with 9 bases between them. CDR1 and CDR2 from the germline V gene are MDHEN and SYDVKM. This CDR3 reads CASSSQGKPQHF. CDR3 nucleotide sequence: TGTGCCAGCAGTTCTCAGGGGAAGCCCCAGCATTTT.

This clone was seen more than once but under ten times. The genes are TRBV15 and TRBJ1-2, with TRBD1 identical over 9 bases. Germline V gene lookup returns CDR1 LNHNV and CDR2 YYDKDF (reference sequence). The CDR3 covers 15 residues. V lost 2 bases to trimming and J lost 2 bases; unmatched junction nucleotides: 3. In DNA form, the CDR3 reads TGTGCCACCAGCAGACCTACAGGGGGCAACTATGGCTACACCTTC. This sequence encodes CATSRPTGGNYGYTF.

The V gene is TRBV5-1, the J gene TRBJ2-7; D is possibly TRBD1 (5 bases). This CDR3 has 13 amino acids. From germline, CDR1 is SGHRS and CDR2 YFSETQ. V was shortened by 1 base and J by 7 bases, with 12 bases between the two germline ends. CDR3: CASSLFLGAEQYF. Written as DNA, the CDR3 is TGCGCCAGCAGCTTGTTCCTTGGGGCGGAGCAGTACTTC.